Included here is one TCR beta chain sequence, with context. The CDR3 loop spans 13 amino acids. With V trimmed by 7 bases and J by 6 bases, 4 bases remained unmatched. In germline, CDR1 is LGHDT, CDR2 YNNKEL (reference sequence). This sample is drawn from a study of blood T cell repertoires in COVID-19. TCRdb's copy holds only in-frame clones and misses some; the assay was immunoSEQ multiplex PCR. The data contain a few hundred thousand clones, approximately 90% of them singletons. The TCR originated in a young man with active or convalescent COVID-19. The chain joins TRBV3-1 (or the pseudogene TRBV3-2) to TRBJ2-7, with TRBD1 matching over 12 bases. Material: peripheral blood. The CDR3 bases are TGTGCCAGCACCGGGACAGGGGGCTTCGAGCAGTACTTC. Translating gives CASTGTGGFEQYF.